The rows below give T cell receptor beta chains drawn from one sample of a study of shared clonotypes between healthy human individuals. The method was immunoSEQ multiplex PCR; TCRdb's version includes in-frame clones alone and lacks a portion of them. The sample has roughly 650,000 clones, roughly 95% seen once. The sequenced material came from naive CD8+ T cells sorted from blood. All receptors derive from a woman in her 30s in good health. The CDR3 runs from the conserved cysteine through the conserved F or W. Fields, in order: V gene, D gene, J gene, clone size, CDR3 DNA, CDR3 protein. The D gene is left open where the match is weak. Size is stated for part of the rows, as once, few or many counts, or as a class when the clone is expanded.

V gene: TRBV13; D gene: NA; J gene: TRBJ2-7; clone size: NA; CDR3 DNA: TGTGCCAGCAGCCCGGAGACCTCGGCGGAGCAGTACTTC; CDR3 protein: CASSPETSAEQYF
V gene: TRBV4-2; D gene: NA; J gene: TRBJ2-3; clone size: NA; CDR3 DNA: TGTGCCAGCAGCCTCACTGGGTTGGGCCAAAGCACAGATACGCAGTATTTT; CDR3 protein: CASSLTGLGQSTDTQYF
V gene: TRBV7-9; D gene: NA; J gene: TRBJ2-4; clone size: few; CDR3 DNA: TGTGCCAGCAGCGGCGGGGAAAACATTCAGTACTTC; CDR3 protein: CASSGGENIQYF
V gene: TRBV5-1; D gene: TRBD2; J gene: TRBJ2-5; clone size: NA; CDR3 DNA: TGCGCCAGCAGCTTGAGTAGCGGGAGCCCACGGGAAGAGACCCAGTACTTC; CDR3 protein: CASSLSSGSPREETQYF
V gene: TRBV9; D gene: TRBD2; J gene: TRBJ2-5; clone size: NA; CDR3 DNA: TGTGCCAGCAGCGAACTAGCGGGGGACCTAGAGACCCAGTACTTC; CDR3 protein: CASSELAGDLETQYF
V gene: TRBV6-5; D gene: TRBD1; J gene: TRBJ2-7; clone size: once; CDR3 DNA: TGTGCCAGCAGGACCGGGACAGCCGACGAGCAGTACTTC; CDR3 protein: CASRTGTADEQYF
V gene: TRBV27; D gene: TRBD2; J gene: TRBJ2-1; clone size: NA; CDR3 DNA: TGTGCCAGCAGCCTCAGCGGGAGGGCCAATGAGCAGTTCTTC; CDR3 protein: CASSLSGRANEQFF
V gene: TRBV5-4; D gene: NA; J gene: TRBJ2-1; clone size: NA; CDR3 DNA: TGTGCCATCCCAACTCTCAGGACGGGTGAGCAGTTCTTC; CDR3 protein: CAIPTLRTGEQFF
V gene: TRBV6-1; D gene: TRBD1; J gene: TRBJ1-2; clone size: NA; CDR3 DNA: TGTGCCAGCATTCGGACAGGGGATTTAGGTGGCTACACCTTC; CDR3 protein: CASIRTGDLGGYTF
V gene: TRBV6-1; D gene: NA; J gene: TRBJ1-2; clone size: NA; CDR3 DNA: TGTGCCAGCAGTGAGCCGTTGTCGACGGGCCTCTATGGCTACACCTTC; CDR3 protein: CASSEPLSTGLYGYTF
V gene: TRBV11-2; D gene: TRBD2; J gene: TRBJ2-1; clone size: once; CDR3 DNA: TGTGCCAGCAGCTTACTCGCGGGAGGGCCCCACAATGAGCAGTTCTTC; CDR3 protein: CASSLLAGGPHNEQFF
V gene: TRBV7-9; D gene: TRBD1; J gene: TRBJ1-1; clone size: NA; CDR3 DNA: TGTGCCAGCAGCCCCCAGACAGGGATGAACACTGAAGCTTTCTTT; CDR3 protein: CASSPQTGMNTEAFF
V gene: TRBV7-8; D gene: TRBD2; J gene: TRBJ2-7; clone size: NA; CDR3 DNA: TGTGCCAGCAGCCCCGTCCGGGGGGACTACGAGCAGTACTTC; CDR3 protein: CASSPVRGDYEQYF
V gene: TRBV28; D gene: NA; J gene: TRBJ2-1; clone size: NA; CDR3 DNA: TGTGCCAGCAGATTATCCAAGCGGAGCTCCTACAATGAGCAGTTCTTC; CDR3 protein: CASRLSKRSSYNEQFF
V gene: TRBV4-1; D gene: NA; J gene: TRBJ1-6; clone size: NA; CDR3 DNA: TGCGCCAGCAGCCAGAACCGGGACGATAATTCACCCCTCCACTTT; CDR3 protein: CASSQNRDDNSPLHF
V gene: TRBV10-3; D gene: TRBD2; J gene: TRBJ2-1; clone size: NA; CDR3 DNA: TGTGCCATCAGTGATTATGATGGGACTAACGTAGGCTACAATGAGCAGTTCTTC; CDR3 protein: CAISDYDGTNVGYNEQFF
V gene: TRBV29-1; D gene: TRBD2; J gene: TRBJ2-7; clone size: NA; CDR3 DNA: TGCAGCGTCCTTTGGACTAGCGACTCCTACGAGCAGTACTTC; CDR3 protein: CSVLWTSDSYEQYF
V gene: TRBV6-5; D gene: NA; J gene: TRBJ2-3; clone size: NA; CDR3 DNA: TGTGCCAGCAGTTACGGCCAGGGAGGAGATACGCAGTATTTT; CDR3 protein: CASSYGQGGDTQYF
V gene: TRBV6-4; D gene: TRBD2; J gene: TRBJ2-3; clone size: NA; CDR3 DNA: TGTGCCAGCAGTCCCGGGGGGACTAGCGGGAGCACAGATACGCAGTATTTT; CDR3 protein: CASSPGGTSGSTDTQYF
V gene: TRBV4-1; D gene: NA; J gene: TRBJ2-1; clone size: NA; CDR3 DNA: TGCGCCAGCAGCCACCGGGCGGGCGGAGAAAGGGATGAGCAGTTCTTC; CDR3 protein: CASSHRAGGERDEQFF
V gene: TRBV28; D gene: TRBD2; J gene: TRBJ2-2; clone size: NA; CDR3 DNA: TGTGCCAGCAGTTCCCCCCGGCTAGCGGCAAGGGCCGGGGAGCTGTTTTTT; CDR3 protein: CASSSPRLAARAGELFF
V gene: TRBV27; D gene: NA; J gene: TRBJ2-3; clone size: NA; CDR3 DNA: TGTGCCAGCACCTTTCTGGGAAGCACAGATACGCAGTATTTT; CDR3 protein: CASTFLGSTDTQYF
V gene: TRBV20-1; D gene: NA; J gene: TRBJ1-2; clone size: NA; CDR3 DNA: TGCAGTGCTAGGATAGACTATGGCTACACCTTC; CDR3 protein: CSARIDYGYTF
V gene: TRBV5-4; D gene: TRBD2; J gene: TRBJ2-7; clone size: NA; CDR3 DNA: TGTGCCAGCAGTCTAGCGGGTTCCTACGAGCAGTACTTC; CDR3 protein: CASSLAGSYEQYF
V gene: TRBV28; D gene: NA; J gene: TRBJ2-6; clone size: NA; CDR3 DNA: TGTGCCAGCAGTTTATTAGGGGAGAGATCTGGGGCCAACGTCCTGACTTTC; CDR3 protein: CASSLLGERSGANVLTF
V gene: TRBV2; D gene: NA; J gene: TRBJ2-7; clone size: NA; CDR3 DNA: TGTGCCAGCAGTGGCGGCTACGAGCAGTACTTC; CDR3 protein: CASSGGYEQYF
V gene: TRBV15; D gene: NA; J gene: TRBJ2-1; clone size: NA; CDR3 DNA: TGTGCCACCAGCGGGGACTTTAGGGGGATGGATGAGCAGTTCTTC; CDR3 protein: CATSGDFRGMDEQFF
V gene: TRBV6-1; D gene: NA; J gene: TRBJ2-2; clone size: NA; CDR3 DNA: TGTTTTTTTCCCGGGACTCTAAGCACCGGGGAGCTGTTTTTT; CDR3 protein: CFFPGTLSTGELFF
V gene: TRBV11-2; D gene: TRBD2; J gene: TRBJ2-1; clone size: NA; CDR3 DNA: TGTGCCAGCAGCTATTCCGGGACTAGCGGGAGCTCCTACAATGAGCAGTTCTTC; CDR3 protein: CASSYSGTSGSSYNEQFF
V gene: TRBV30; D gene: TRBD1; J gene: TRBJ1-2; clone size: NA; CDR3 DNA: TGTGCCTGGAAGCAGGGACAGGGGGCATCTGGCTACACCTTC; CDR3 protein: CAWKQGQGASGYTF
V gene: TRBV14; D gene: NA; J gene: TRBJ2-1; clone size: NA; CDR3 DNA: TGTGCCAGCAGCGGGCCTTACAATGAGCAGTTCTTC; CDR3 protein: CASSGPYNEQFF
V gene: TRBV19; D gene: TRBD2; J gene: TRBJ2-1; clone size: NA; CDR3 DNA: TGTGCCAGTAGTACGGGACTAGCGGGCGTCAATGAGCAGTTCTTC; CDR3 protein: CASSTGLAGVNEQFF
V gene: TRBV5-1; D gene: NA; J gene: TRBJ2-7; clone size: NA; CDR3 DNA: TGCGCCAGCAGCGCAGGGGCCTACGAGCAGTACTTC; CDR3 protein: CASSAGAYEQYF
V gene: TRBV19; D gene: NA; J gene: TRBJ2-1; clone size: NA; CDR3 DNA: TGTGCCAGTAGGGCCTGGTACAATGAGCAGTTCTTC; CDR3 protein: CASRAWYNEQFF
V gene: TRBV28; D gene: NA; J gene: TRBJ1-5; clone size: NA; CDR3 DNA: TGTGCCAGCAGCCGGGACATTGGCAATCAGCCCCAGCATTTT; CDR3 protein: CASSRDIGNQPQHF
V gene: TRBV28; D gene: NA; J gene: TRBJ1-5; clone size: NA; CDR3 DNA: TGTGCCAGCAGTCCCGACAGCTTCGCCGGGGGCAATCAGCCCCAGCATTTT; CDR3 protein: CASSPDSFAGGNQPQHF
V gene: TRBV5-1; D gene: TRBD2; J gene: TRBJ2-1; clone size: once; CDR3 DNA: TGCGCCAGCAGCTTGGCACAGAGCGGGAGAACCTACAATGAGCAGTTCTTC; CDR3 protein: CASSLAQSGRTYNEQFF
V gene: TRBV10-3; D gene: NA; J gene: TRBJ2-7; clone size: NA; CDR3 DNA: TGTGCCATCAGTGTTCGGGAGAACCCCCACGAGCAGTACTTC; CDR3 protein: CAISVRENPHEQYF